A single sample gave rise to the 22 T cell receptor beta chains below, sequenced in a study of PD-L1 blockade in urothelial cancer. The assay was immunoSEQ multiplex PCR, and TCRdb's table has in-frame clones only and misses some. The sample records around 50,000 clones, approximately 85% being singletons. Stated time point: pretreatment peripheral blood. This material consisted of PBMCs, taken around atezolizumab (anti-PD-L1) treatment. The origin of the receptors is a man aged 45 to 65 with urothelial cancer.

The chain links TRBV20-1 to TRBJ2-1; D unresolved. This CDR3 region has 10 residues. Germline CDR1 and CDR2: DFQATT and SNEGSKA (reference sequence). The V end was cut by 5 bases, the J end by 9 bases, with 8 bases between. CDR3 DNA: TGCAGTGCTGCAGTGCTTGAGCAGTTCTTC. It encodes CSAAVLEQFF.

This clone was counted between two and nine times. In nucleotides, the CDR3 is TGTGCCAGCAGCTTGTTGTCTCGGAGGGGCAATGAGCAGTTCTTC. This encodes CASSLLSRRGNEQFF. The V and J genes are TRBV5-6 and TRBJ2-1; D possibly corresponds to TRBD2 (6 bases). V was clipped by 1 base and J by 6 bases, with 14 bases between them. The CDR3 is 15 residues long. Germline V lookup: CDR1 SGHDT, CDR2 YYEEEE.

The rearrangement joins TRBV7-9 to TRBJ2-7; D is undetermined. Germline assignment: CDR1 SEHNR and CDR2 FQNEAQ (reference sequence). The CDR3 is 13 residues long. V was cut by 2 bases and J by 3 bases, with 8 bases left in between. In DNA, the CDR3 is TGTGCCAGCAGCTTAATAAACTACTACGAGCAGTACGTC. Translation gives CASSLINYYEQYV.

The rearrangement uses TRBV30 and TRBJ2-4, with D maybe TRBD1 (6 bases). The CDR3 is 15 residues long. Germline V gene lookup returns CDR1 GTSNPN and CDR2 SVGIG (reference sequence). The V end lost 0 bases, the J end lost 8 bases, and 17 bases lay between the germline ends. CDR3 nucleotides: TGTGCCTGGAGTGTACAACAGGGCAGGTCACACATTCAGTACTTC. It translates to CAWSVQQGRSHIQYF.

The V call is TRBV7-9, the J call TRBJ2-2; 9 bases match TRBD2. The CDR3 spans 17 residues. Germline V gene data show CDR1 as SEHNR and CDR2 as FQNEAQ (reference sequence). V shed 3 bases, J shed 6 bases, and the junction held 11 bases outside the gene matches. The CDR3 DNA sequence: TGTGCCAGCAGCTTGCCTACGCCCGGGACTAGCCCCGGGGAGCTGTTTTTT. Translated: CASSLPTPGTSPGELFF.

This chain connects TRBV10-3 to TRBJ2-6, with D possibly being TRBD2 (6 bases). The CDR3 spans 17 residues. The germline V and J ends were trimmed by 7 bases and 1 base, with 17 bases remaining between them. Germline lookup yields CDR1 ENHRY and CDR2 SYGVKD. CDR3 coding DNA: TGTGCCATCATGCCCGGAGGGCTAACTTCTGGGGCCAACGTCCTGACTTTC. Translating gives CAIMPGGLTSGANVLTF.

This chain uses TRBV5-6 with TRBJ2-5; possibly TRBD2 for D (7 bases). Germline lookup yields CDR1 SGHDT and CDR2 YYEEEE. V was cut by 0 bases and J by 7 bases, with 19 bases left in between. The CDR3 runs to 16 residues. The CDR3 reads CASSLGSGGWKGTQYF. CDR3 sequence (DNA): TGTGCCAGCAGCTTGGGATCGGGGGGCTGGAAGGGGACCCAGTACTTC.

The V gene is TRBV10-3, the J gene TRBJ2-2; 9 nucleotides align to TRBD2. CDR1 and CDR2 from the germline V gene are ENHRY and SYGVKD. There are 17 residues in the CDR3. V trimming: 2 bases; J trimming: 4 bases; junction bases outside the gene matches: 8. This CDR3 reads CAISEQPGLAGTGELFF. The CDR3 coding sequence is TGTGCCATCAGTGAGCAACCGGGACTAGCAGGCACCGGGGAGCTGTTTTTT.

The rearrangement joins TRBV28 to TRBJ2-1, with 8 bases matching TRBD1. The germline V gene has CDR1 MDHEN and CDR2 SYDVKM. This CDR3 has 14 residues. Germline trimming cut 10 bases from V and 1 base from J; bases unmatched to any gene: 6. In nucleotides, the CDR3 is TGTGCCACTGGGACAGGAGGTTCCTACAATGAGCAGTTCTTC. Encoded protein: CATGTGGSYNEQFF.

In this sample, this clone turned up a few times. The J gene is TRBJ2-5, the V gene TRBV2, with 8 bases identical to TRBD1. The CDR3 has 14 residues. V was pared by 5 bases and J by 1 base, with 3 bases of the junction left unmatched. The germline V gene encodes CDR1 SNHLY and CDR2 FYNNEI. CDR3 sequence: CASSYRGFQETQYF. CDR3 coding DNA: TGTGCCAGCAGTTACAGGGGGTTCCAAGAGACCCAGTACTTC.

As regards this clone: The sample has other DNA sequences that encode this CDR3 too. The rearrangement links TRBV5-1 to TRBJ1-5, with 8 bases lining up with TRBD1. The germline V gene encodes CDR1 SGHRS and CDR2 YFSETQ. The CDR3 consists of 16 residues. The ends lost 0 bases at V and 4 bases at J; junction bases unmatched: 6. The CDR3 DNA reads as TGCGCCAGCAGCTTGGGCGGACAGGGAAGGAATCAGCCCCAGCATTTT. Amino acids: CASSLGGQGRNQPQHF.

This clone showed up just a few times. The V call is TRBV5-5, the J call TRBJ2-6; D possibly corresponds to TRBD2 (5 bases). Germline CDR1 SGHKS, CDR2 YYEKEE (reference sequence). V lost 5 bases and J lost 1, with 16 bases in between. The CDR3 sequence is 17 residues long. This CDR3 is CASRGEGPLSGANVLTF. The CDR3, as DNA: TGTGCCAGCAGGGGAGAAGGTCCGCTTTCTGGGGCCAACGTCCTGACTTTC.

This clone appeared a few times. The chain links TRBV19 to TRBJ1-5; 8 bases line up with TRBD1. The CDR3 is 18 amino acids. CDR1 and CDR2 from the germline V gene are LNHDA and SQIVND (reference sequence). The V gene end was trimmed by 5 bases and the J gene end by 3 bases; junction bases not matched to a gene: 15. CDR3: CASSPQRSGQVDNQPQHF. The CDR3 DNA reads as TGTGCCAGTAGTCCCCAAAGGTCGGGACAGGTGGACAATCAGCCCCAGCATTTT.

CDR3 sequence reads: CASSSGQGGETQYF. CDR3 nucleotides: TGTGCCAGCAGCTCGGGACAGGGAGGCGAGACCCAGTACTTC. The genes are TRBV5-4 and TRBJ2-5; 9 bases agree with TRBD1. V was clipped by 3 bases and J by 5 bases; unmatched bases: 5. Germline CDR1 reads SGHNT; CDR2 reads YYREEE (reference sequence). This CDR3 contains 14 residues.

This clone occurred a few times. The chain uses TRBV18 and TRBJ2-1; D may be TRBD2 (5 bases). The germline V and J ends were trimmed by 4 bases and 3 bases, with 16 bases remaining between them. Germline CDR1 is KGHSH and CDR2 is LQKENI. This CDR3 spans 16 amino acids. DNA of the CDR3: TGTGCCAGCTCACTACTCGGGAATACCTACTACAATGAGCAGTTCTTC. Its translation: CASSLLGNTYYNEQFF.

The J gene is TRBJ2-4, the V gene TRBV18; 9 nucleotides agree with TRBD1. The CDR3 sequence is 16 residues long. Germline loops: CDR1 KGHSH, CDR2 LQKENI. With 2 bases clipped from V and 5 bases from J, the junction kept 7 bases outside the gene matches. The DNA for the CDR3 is TGTGCCAGCTCACCATACGGGACAGGGCTGCAAAACATTCAGTACTTC. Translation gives CASSPYGTGLQNIQYF.

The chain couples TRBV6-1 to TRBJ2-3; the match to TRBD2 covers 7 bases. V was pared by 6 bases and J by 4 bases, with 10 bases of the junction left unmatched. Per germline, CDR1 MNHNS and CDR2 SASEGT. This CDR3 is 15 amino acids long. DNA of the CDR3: TGTGCCAGCAGGAGAACCGGGACTAAGTCAGATACGCAGTATTTT. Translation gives CASRRTGTKSDTQYF.

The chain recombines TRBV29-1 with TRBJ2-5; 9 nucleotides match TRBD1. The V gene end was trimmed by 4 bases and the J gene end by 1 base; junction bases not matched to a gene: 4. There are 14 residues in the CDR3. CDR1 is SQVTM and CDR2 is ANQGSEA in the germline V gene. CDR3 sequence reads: CSVGDRVTQETQYF. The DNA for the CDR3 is TGCAGCGTTGGGGACAGGGTCACCCAAGAGACCCAGTACTTC. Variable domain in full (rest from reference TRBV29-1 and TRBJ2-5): SAVISQKPSRDICQRGTSLTIQCQVDSQVTMMFWYRQQPGQSLTLIATANQGSEATYESGFVIDKFPISRPNLTFSTLTVSNMSPEDSSIYLCSVGDRVTQETQYFGPGTRLLVL.

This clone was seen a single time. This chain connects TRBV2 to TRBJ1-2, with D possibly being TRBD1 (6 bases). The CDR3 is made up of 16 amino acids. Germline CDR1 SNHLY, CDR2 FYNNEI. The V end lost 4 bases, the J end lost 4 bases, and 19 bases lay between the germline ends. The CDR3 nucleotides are TGTGCCAGCAGTGTCGGGGGGGCTCAAAGCGGCTATGGCTACACCTTC. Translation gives CASSVGGAQSGYGYTF.

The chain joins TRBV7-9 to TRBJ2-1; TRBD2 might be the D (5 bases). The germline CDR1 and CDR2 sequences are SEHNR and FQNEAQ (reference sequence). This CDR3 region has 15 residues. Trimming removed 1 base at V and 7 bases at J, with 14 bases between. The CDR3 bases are TGTGCCAGCAGCTTAGGACGGGAATGGTGGAATGAGCAGTTCTTC. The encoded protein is CASSLGREWWNEQFF.

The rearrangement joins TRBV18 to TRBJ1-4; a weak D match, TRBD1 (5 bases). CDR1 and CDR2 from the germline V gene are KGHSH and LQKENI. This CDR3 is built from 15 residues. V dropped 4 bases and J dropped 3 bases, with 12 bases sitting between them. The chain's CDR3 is CASSLQGGSNEKLFF. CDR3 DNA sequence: TGTGCCAGCTCACTCCAGGGAGGATCTAATGAAAAACTGTTTTTT.

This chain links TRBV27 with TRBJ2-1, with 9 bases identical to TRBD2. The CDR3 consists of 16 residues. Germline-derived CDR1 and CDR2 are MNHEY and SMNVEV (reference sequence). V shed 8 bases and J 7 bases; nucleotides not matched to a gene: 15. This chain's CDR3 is CASRTTSGIGGNEQFF. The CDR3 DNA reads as TGTGCCAGCCGGACGACTAGCGGTATAGGGGGGAATGAGCAGTTCTTC.